The subject of this entry is one T cell receptor (beta chain). What antigen it recognizes has not been identified. No clone much larger than this one lies a single base away; base qualities are absent. This entry comes from a study of PD-L1 blockade in urothelial cancer (dated by TCRdb to the late 2010s). In terms of the full investigation: All patients started therapy around 2014 and received atezolizumab 1,200 mg intravenously every 3 weeks. About 90% of the roughly 30 patients were males with bladder-origin urothelial cancer, and about 65% of the roughly 30 reported a prior smoking history. Patients had an ECOG performance status of 0 or 1 and had received between 0 and 3 prior chemotherapy regimens. Blood samples were analyzed at two time points: 3 weeks after treatment start (second dose) and 6 weeks after treatment start. Blood samples gave a median of 141,255 T cells and approximately 80,000 unique TCRs, with a median clonality of about 0.078. The study was an exploratory multi-omic analysis of somatic, immune and clinical correlates of response to PD-L1 blockade with atezolizumab in urothelial cancer. TCR sequencing covered pretreatment tumor samples and matched, serially collected peripheral blood taken before and after atezolizumab treatment. Progression-free survival longer than 6 months counted as durable clinical benefit, and TCR features were additionally tested against both progression-free and overall survival. In the same patients, whole exome sequencing and RNA sequencing of pretreatment tumors were performed in addition to TCR sequencing. Durable clinical benefit was achieved by nine patients but not by the remaining 20. Under 30 patients had pretreatment blood TCR-seq, 24 had at least one posttreatment blood collection, and 24 had tumor TCR-seq.

CDR1 and CDR2 are read off the germline V gene as MRHNA and SNTAGT. Relative to germline, V is missing 4 bases and J is missing 6 bases, with 4 bases of the junction outside any gene match. The CDR3 holds 13 amino acids from the cysteine to the phenylalanine. The DNA shown is the 39-base CDR3, in frame from base 1. Synthetic TCR analog templates were spiked into each PCR to estimate absolute template abundance from read counts. TCRbeta CDR3 regions were amplified from genomic DNA with bias-controlled V and J gene primers using the immunoSEQ assay. Sequencing of rearranged TCRbeta segments was done at approximately 20X coverage. As for the authors' bioinformatics: Sequencing errors were corrected by clustering, and CDR3s were annotated against IMGT so that V, D and J genes could be assigned. Downstream analyses used only productive TCRbeta rearrangements, leaving out any out-of-frame or stop-codon sequences. Clonality was calculated as one minus the Shannon entropy normalized by the log of the number of unique productive sequences. Clones differing between time points or between blood and tumor were identified using Fisher's exact test with Benjamini-Hochberg correction, with an adjusted p below 0.01 applied as the threshold. Here the immuneACCESS table is served through TCRdb, limited to in-frame sequences with V and J called. Missing clones are a known gap in these copies; in checked studies unresolved V genes cover under half, and the rest lacks a known reason. The V and J calls and clone size come from that table; D and trimming were worked out from the DNA. This sample lists roughly 50,000 clones; roughly 80% were detected once. The ten largest clones add up to 3% to 4% of the sample.

The cohort comprised nearly 30 patients with locally advanced or metastatic urothelial carcinoma treated at Memorial Sloan Kettering on a trial protocol. Peripheral blood mononuclear cells were collected from each patient pretreatment and during treatment, giving between 1 and 8 total time points per patient. The Qiagen DNeasy Blood extraction kit was used to purify genomic DNA from total PBMCs and from tumor samples. PBMCs were collected pretreatment and during treatment, and were isolated and stored as previously described. General findings and caveats noted by the study authors: Among patients with durable benefit, tumor-associated TCR clones showed greater expansion in peripheral blood 3 weeks after treatment started (n = 22, p = 0.022). A pretreatment peripheral blood TCR clonality below the median was linked to improved progression-free and overall survival. Because of the small sample size (n ≈ 29) and the many exploratory analyses performed, the results are intended to be regarded as hypothesis-generating.

The TCR originated in an older man with urothelial cancer. The specimen was PBMCs, collected around atezolizumab (anti-PD-L1) treatment. The V and J genes are TRBV6-4 and TRBJ2-3; TRBD1 agrees with 7 junctional bases. The CDR3 protein: CASSGRDSDTQYF. The base sequence is TGTGCCAGCAGTGGTAGGGACAGCGATACGCAGTATTTT.